This T cell receptor beta chain appears in the sequencing data of a study of control samples from healthy donors and cancer patients. This CDR3 has 13 residues. Germline CDR1 SGHRS, CDR2 YFSETQ. V dropped 2 bases and J dropped 1 base, with 7 bases sitting between them. This clone was seen once. TCRdb's table, derived via immunoSEQ multiplex PCR, lists solely in-frame clones and lacks some. This table holds over 75,000 clones, almost 85% found once. The rearrangement uses TRBV5-1 and TRBJ2-7, with D unclear. This receptor was taken from a man in his 60s in good health. What was sequenced was blood. The CDR3 bases are TGCGCCAGCAGCTTCAGCAGATCCTACGAGCAGTACTTC. Translating gives CASSFSRSYEQYF.